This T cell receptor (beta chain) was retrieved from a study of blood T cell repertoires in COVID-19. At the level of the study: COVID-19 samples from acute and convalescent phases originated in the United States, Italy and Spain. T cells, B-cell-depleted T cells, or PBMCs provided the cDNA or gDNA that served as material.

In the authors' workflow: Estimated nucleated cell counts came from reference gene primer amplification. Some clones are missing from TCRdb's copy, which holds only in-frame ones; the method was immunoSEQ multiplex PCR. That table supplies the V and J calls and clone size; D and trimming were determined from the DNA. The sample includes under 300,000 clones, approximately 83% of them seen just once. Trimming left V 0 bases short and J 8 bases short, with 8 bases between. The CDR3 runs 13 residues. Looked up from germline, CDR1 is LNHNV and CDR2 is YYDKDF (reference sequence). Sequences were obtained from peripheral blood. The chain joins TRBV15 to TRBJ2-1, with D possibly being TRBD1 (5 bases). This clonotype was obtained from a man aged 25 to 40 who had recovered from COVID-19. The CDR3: CATSRDFRDEQFF. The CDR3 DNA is TGTGCCACCAGCAGAGATTTCAGGGATGAGCAGTTCTTC. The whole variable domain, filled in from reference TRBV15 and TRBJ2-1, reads DAMVIQNPRYQVTQFGKPVTLSCSQTLNHNVMYWYQQKSSQAPKLLFHYYDKDFNNEADTPDNFQSRRPNTSFCFLDIRSPGLGDTAMYLCATSRDFRDEQFFGPGTRLTVL.